This passage covers 14 T cell receptor beta chains from one sample sequenced in a study of T cells in Graves' hyperthyroidism and ophthalmopathy. Template material for amplifying TCR beta CDR3 regions consisted of RNA transcripts. HTBI primers were used for first-round RT-PCR of the TCR CDR3. MiXCR, applied by TCRdb to the multiplex PCR reads, yields one record per CDR3 protein. The table shows under 650,000 distinct CDR3 sequences, with 15% to 20% occurring only once. The sequenced sample was blood. All receptors come from a woman in her twenties or thirties with Graves' hyperthyroidism.

The V and J genes are TRBV24-1 and TRBJ2-3; unclear D gene. Per germline, CDR1 KGHDR and CDR2 SFDVKD. The CDR3 consists of 14 residues. The V end was cut by 9 bases, the J end by 4 bases, with 16 bases between. CDR3 residues: CATSSLGWPDTQYF. The CDR3 DNA is TGTGCCACCTCAAGCCTAGGGTGGCCAGATACGCAGTATTTT.

This clonotype was counted only a few times. The chain carries TRBV29-1 and TRBJ2-7; TRBD1 aligns across 9 bases. The CDR3 contains 13 residues. Germline trimming cut 5 bases from V and 4 bases from J; bases unmatched to any gene: 6. Germline V CDR1 and CDR2: SQVTM, ANQGSEA. The CDR3 sequence is CSVFGQGLYEQYF. CDR3 in DNA: TGCAGCGTTTTCGGACAGGGGCTTTACGAGCAGTACTTC.

This chain links TRBV7-4 with TRBJ2-7, with 11 bases matching TRBD2. V lost 5 bases and J lost 4; bases outside the gene matches: 16. The CDR3 spans 18 residues. In germline, CDR1 is SGHVT, CDR2 SQSDAQ. In DNA form, the CDR3 reads TGTGCCAGCAGCCCTAGTGCCCTGGCTAGCGGGAGGAATTACGAGCAGTACTTC. Translated: CASSPSALASGRNYEQYF.

The sample holds a few counts of this clonotype. This chain connects TRBV19 to TRBJ2-7; perhaps TRBD1 as D (5 bases). The germline V gene has CDR1 LNHDA and CDR2 SQIVND (reference sequence). V shed 4 bases and J shed 4 bases, with 17 bases lying between them. This CDR3 has 15 amino acids. This CDR3 reads CASSTRQVAGYEQYF. CDR3 nucleotide sequence: TGTGCCAGTAGTACCCGTCAGGTGGCAGGGTACGAGCAGTACTTC.

This clonotype was seen a single time. The gene calls are TRBV5-1 and TRBJ1-2, with no clear D. Trimming shortened V by 4 bases and J by 4 bases, and 8 bases separated the two germline ends. Germline V lookup: CDR1 SGHRS, CDR2 YFSETQ. The CDR3 length is 12 residues. As DNA, the CDR3 is TGCGCCAGCAGCCACGACACCTATGGCTACACCTTC. Its translation: CASSHDTYGYTF.

This clonotype has a count of ten or more. The J gene is TRBJ2-7, the V gene TRBV20-1; 8 nucleotides agree with TRBD1. This CDR3 has 14 residues. V lost 2 bases, J lost 4 bases, and 7 bases stayed unmatched. Germline V gives CDR1 DFQATT, CDR2 SNEGSKA (reference sequence). CDR3 in amino acids: CSARIPDRVYEQYF. In nucleotides, the CDR3 is TGCAGTGCTAGAATTCCGGACAGGGTATACGAGCAGTACTTC.

This clonotype was seen ten or more times. The chain recombines TRBV20-1 with TRBJ2-3, with TRBD1 matching 7 bases. The CDR3 is made up of 14 amino acids. CDR1 is DFQATT and CDR2 is SNEGSKA in the germline V gene (reference sequence). Trimming at V came to 5 bases and at J to 3 bases, leaving 8 bases not matched to a gene. In nucleotides, the CDR3 is TGCAGTGCTTTGCAGGGACAGAAAACAGATACGCAGTATTTT. Protein: CSALQGQKTDTQYF.

The rearrangement links TRBV7-3 to TRBJ1-2; D may be TRBD1 (6 bases). Germline values: CDR1 SGHTA, CDR2 FQGTGA. Trimming removed 2 bases at V and 6 bases at J, with 10 bases between. CDR3 length: 13 amino acids. CDR3 sequence: CASSLGGHNGYTF. For the CDR3, the DNA is TGTGCCAGCAGCTTAGGGGGACATAATGGCTACACCTTC.

In this sample, this clonotype turned up many times. V gene TRBV5-8 combines with J gene TRBJ2-7; 11 nucleotides align to TRBD1. In germline, CDR1 is SGHTS, CDR2 YDEGEE. V lost 0 bases, J lost 1 base, and 3 bases stayed unmatched. The CDR3 covers 16 residues. DNA of the CDR3: TGTGCCAGCAGCTTGGAAGGGACAGGGGGTTCCTACGAGCAGTACTTC. Protein: CASSLEGTGGSYEQYF.

This clonotype was counted ten times or more. This sequence joins TRBV20-1 and TRBJ2-1; D might be TRBD2 (5 bases). CDR3 length equals 14 residues. In germline, CDR1 is DFQATT, CDR2 SNEGSKA (reference sequence). The V and J ends lost 8 bases and 5 bases respectively, with 19 bases between them. For the CDR3, the DNA is TGCAGTCCGATCGACCTAGCTGCAGACAATGAGCAGTTCTTC. It specifies CSPIDLAADNEQFF.

This clonotype was detected many times. The chain combines TRBV6-2 or TRBV6-3 with TRBJ2-1; perhaps TRBD1 as D (6 bases). This CDR3 has 17 residues. Germline CDR1 MNHEY, CDR2 SVGEGT. V lost 2 bases, J lost 5 bases, and 19 bases lay in between. The CDR3 here is CASSYEVGRQDDNEQFF. The CDR3 DNA follows: TGTGCCAGCAGTTACGAAGTGGGGCGACAGGATGACAATGAGCAGTTCTTC.

This clonotype was detected ten times or more. The rearrangement joins TRBV18 to TRBJ2-7, with TRBD1 matching over 9 bases. The length of the CDR3 is 15 residues. V trimming: 3 bases; J trimming: 1 base; junction bases outside the gene matches: 4. Looked up from germline, CDR1 is KGHSH and CDR2 is LQKENI. The CDR3, as DNA: TGTGCCAGCTCACCGGCGGGACAGGGTTCCTACGAGCAGTACTTC. This sequence encodes CASSPAGQGSYEQYF.

This sequence joins TRBV24-1 and TRBJ2-7; D not resolved. The V end was cut by 1 base, the J end by 2 bases, with 20 bases between. Germline CDR1 and CDR2: KGHDR and SFDVKD. This CDR3 is built from 18 residues. In DNA, the CDR3 is TGTGCCACCAGTGATTTCGACTGGCACATGAACCGCGCCTACGAGCAGTACTTC. It is translated as CATSDFDWHMNRAYEQYF.

This clonotype was seen more than once but under ten times. The chain employs TRBV9 and TRBJ2-3, with TRBD1 identical over 9 bases. J was trimmed by 6 bases and V by 0 bases; bases with no gene match: 2. This CDR3 is built from 14 residues. In germline, CDR1 is SGDLS, CDR2 YYNGEE. The CDR3 nucleotides are TGTGCCAGCAGCGTAGACAGGGGGCCGGATACGCAGTATTTT. Translation: CASSVDRGPDTQYF.